Here is one T cell receptor (beta chain) with its context. As yet, its antigen is unknown. The primer mix had 60 Vbeta and 13 Jbeta primers. Data came from immunoSEQ multiplex PCR; TCRdb stores just in-frame clones and leaves some out. The table has about 120,000 clones, approximately 80% seen once; the top ten hold 1.5% to 2%. The data were obtained in a study of cytomegalovirus exposure and HLA in healthy donors. Overall study findings and caveats: A later analysis found most CMV-associated TCR beta chains apparently HLA-restricted. Judged likely to be a sequencing artifact was a cluster of highly shared sequence variants. V- and J-gene trimming in TCR beta was tied to a missense DCLRE1C variant by an analysis performed later.

The clonotype originates from a man aged 35-49 years in good health and CMV-seronegative. Material: PBMCs.

The DNA of the CDR3 is TGCGCCAGCAGACGAATGGTCGACAGGGGGACTTACGAGCAGTACTTC. This gives the protein CASRRMVDRGTYEQYF. This chain connects TRBV23-1 to TRBJ2-7; 9 positions agree with TRBD1. TRBV23-1 is an open reading frame whose function is uncertain. The V segment lost 6 bases and the J segment 4 bases; nucleotides outside the gene matches: 13. The CDR3 sequence is 16 residues long.